This TCR beta chain comes out of a study of T-cell memory formation after mild COVID-19. The TCR alpha and TCR beta cDNA libraries, bearing sample barcodes and UMIs, were generated by 5'RACE using constant-segment primers. TCRdb passed the 5' RACE reads through MiXCR, listing each CDR3 protein once. The data hold about 190,000 distinct CDR3 sequences, with around 19% observed a single time. This CDR3 contains 17 residues. Trimming cost V 0 bases and J 5 bases; bases outside gene matches: 9. Germline CDR1 reads SGHNT; CDR2 reads YENEEA. This clonotype has ten or more counts. Its antigen is unknown. Study outcomes and limitations: Clones contracting day 15 to 85 were balanced CD4/CD8; later expanders leaned CD4+.

The sequence derives from an adult woman who had mild COVID-19 (a few samples of this study predate the infection). Cell type and time point are not known. The sequencing sample was made of PBMCs or a T cell subset sorted from them (not recorded which). This chain uses TRBV11-3 with TRBJ2-1; 8 bases map to TRBD2. CDR3 amino acids: CASSLDLLAGGDNEQFF. In DNA, the CDR3 is TGTGCCAGCAGCTTAGATCTTCTTGCGGGAGGAGACAATGAGCAGTTCTTC.